The entry below describes one TCR beta chain. These data are taken from a study of monozygotic twins with inflammatory bowel disease. The CDR3 has 17 amino acids. Germline CDR1 reads LGHNA; CDR2 reads YNFKEQ. TCRdb reanalyzed the 5' RACE reads, giving one entry per CDR3 protein sequence and no DNA. The sample features 150,000 or so distinct CDR3 sequences, with 1% to 1.5% in its top ten. Sequences were obtained from blood. This sequence was found in a human donor with ulcerative colitis or Crohn's disease, or a healthy co-twin of an affected twin (not recorded which). The chain uses TRBV4-2 and TRBJ2-5; TCRdb reports TRBD1, a call that lacks DNA to check it against. The CDR3 reads CASSQDGDTRYQETQYF.